This T cell receptor beta chain came from a study of OX40 agonist ivuxolimab in advanced cancers. Study at large: The dose-escalation cohort was approximately 85% male, with a mean age of around 60 years, ranging roughly 23 to 85. Partial responses occurred in three patients (one hepatocellular carcinoma, two cutaneous melanoma). The study's findings and limits: At 0.1 to 3.0 mg/kg, CD4+ and CD8+ blood T cells expanded clonally by week 6.

Germline V CDR1 and CDR2: SGHAT, FQNNGV. This CDR3 is built from 15 residues. With 1 base clipped from V and 9 bases from J, the junction kept 4 bases outside the gene matches. As to this clone: Its matching antigen is unknown.

TCRdb's copy holds only in-frame clones and misses some; the assay was immunoSEQ multiplex PCR. The data contain roughly 40,000 clones, around 92% of them singletons. The sequencing used CD4+ or CD8+ T cells sorted from blood, collected in a trial of the OX40 agonist ivuxolimab. The chain uses TRBV11-2 and TRBJ1-6; 9 positions match TRBD1. This clonotype originated in an adult with an advanced solid tumor such as melanoma, head and neck, liver or kidney cancer. This chain's CDR3 is CASSLGDRVGSPLHF. The CDR3 DNA reads as TGTGCCAGCAGCTTAGGGGACAGGGTGGGTTCACCCCTCCACTTT.